This TCR beta chain was obtained from a study of T cells expressing NK-cell markers. CDR1 and CDR2 from the germline V gene are MNHEY and SMNVEV (reference sequence). This CDR3 is 16 amino acids long. As the method of synthesis, 5'RACE template switching with UMIs yielded TCR beta cDNA. TCRdb reprocessed the 5' RACE reads, with one entry per CDR3 protein and no DNA. With more than 90,000 distinct CDR3 sequences in the sample, the ten largest clones hold approximately 17%. Considering frequency, this clonotype is medium-sized. Antigen: not known. Study conclusions and caveats: Dominant NKG2C+ clonotype frequencies of 1.0-7.0% of CD8+ T cells were measured in about six donors.

The sequencing sample was made of blood T cells: a sorted CD56 or NKG2C T cell subset, CD4+ or CD8+ T cells, or bulk PBMC T cells (not recorded which). This sequence joins TRBV27 and TRBJ2-1; TCRdb indicates TRBD2, and absent DNA this call remains unverified. The receptor comes from a woman aged 18 to 75 in good health. The CDR3 loop is CASSLTTSGINNEQFF.